Shown below are 18 T cell receptor beta chains from a single sample sequenced in a study of early T cells in non-severe SARS-CoV-2 infection. TCRdb reanalysed the 5' RACE reads using MiXCR and keeps one entry per CDR3 protein. The data show roughly 53,000 distinct CDR3 sequences, with approximately 12% seen just once and roughly 2.5% held by the top ten. This specimen was whole blood, taken at baseline. These receptors were collected from an adult who was a healthcare worker with PCR-confirmed SARS-CoV-2 infection or an uninfected control (not recorded which).

The CDR3 region is CASSSLYTEAFF. CDR3 DNA: TGTGCCAGCTCCTCCCTCTACACTGAAGCTTTCTTT. This chain joins TRBV18 and TRBJ1-1, with no clear D. V gave up 6 bases and J gave up 3 bases, with 8 bases separating them. The CDR3 length is 12 residues. The germline CDR1 and CDR2 sequences are KGHSH and LQKENI.

This clonotype was recorded at least ten times. The genes are TRBV7-6 and TRBJ2-7; the match to TRBD1 covers 8 bases. J was trimmed by 2 bases and V by 5 bases; bases with no gene match: 5. The CDR3 loop spans 14 amino acids. The germline V gene has CDR1 SGHVS and CDR2 FNYEAQ. CDR3 amino acids: CASSPGTGPYEQYF. The CDR3 region has the DNA TGTGCCAGCAGCCCAGGGACAGGACCCTACGAGCAGTACTTC.

The J gene is TRBJ1-4, the V gene TRBV6-6; 7 nucleotides agree with TRBD1. This CDR3 region has 14 residues. V trimming: 6 bases; J trimming: 6 bases; junction bases outside the gene matches: 7. Germline V gives CDR1 MNHNY, CDR2 SVGAGI (reference sequence). The CDR3 reads CASRVTGKDEKLFF. The CDR3 DNA sequence: TGTGCCAGCAGGGTGACAGGGAAGGATGAAAAACTGTTTTTT.

J is TRBJ2-3 and V is TRBV7-6; 8 bases map to TRBD2. Looked up from germline, CDR1 is SGHVS and CDR2 is FNYEAQ. Losses at the gene ends were 5 bases for V and 6 bases for J; bases not matched to a gene: 10. This CDR3 has 15 residues. The CDR3, as DNA: TGTGCCAGCAGCAATACCGGGACTAGAATGGATACGCAGTATTTT. Its translation: CASSNTGTRMDTQYF.

This clonotype was detected only a few times. The rearrangement links TRBV29-1 to TRBJ1-1; D uncertain. V dropped 6 bases and J dropped 4 bases, with 12 bases sitting between them. This CDR3 contains 12 residues. Germline loops: CDR1 SQVTM, CDR2 ANQGSEA. The CDR3 region is CSVGGLGTEAFF. The CDR3 DNA is TGCAGCGTAGGCGGTTTGGGCACTGAAGCTTTCTTT.

The chain links TRBV4-2 to TRBJ2-3; 7 bases are shared with TRBD1. V lost 3 bases to trimming and J lost 0 bases; unmatched junction nucleotides: 6. Germline-derived CDR1 and CDR2 are LGHNA and YNFKEQ. CDR3 length equals 16 residues. CDR3 nucleotide sequence: TGTGCCAGCAGCCAGGGAAGGGGGCAAAGCACAGATACGCAGTATTTT. It translates to CASSQGRGQSTDTQYF.

The gene calls are TRBV6-2 or TRBV6-3 and TRBJ2-1, with D unclear. The CDR3 consists of 14 residues. Germline-derived CDR1 and CDR2 are MNHEY and SVGEGT. Trimming stripped 0 bases from V and 7 bases from J, with 10 bases between. CDR3 residues: CASSYSGARNEQFF. CDR3 nucleotide sequence: TGTGCCAGCAGTTACTCTGGCGCAAGGAATGAGCAGTTCTTC.

The V gene is TRBV11-3, the J gene TRBJ1-1, with a tentative D call TRBD1 (6 bases). The CDR3 extends over 14 amino acids. Trimming removed 6 bases from V and 4 bases from J, with 15 bases in between. Germline V gives CDR1 SGHNT, CDR2 YENEEA. CDR3 residues: CASSQQGLSTEAFF. CDR3 DNA: TGTGCCAGCAGTCAACAGGGATTGAGCACTGAAGCTTTCTTT.

This clonotype was observed a few times. This chain joins TRBV28 and TRBJ2-7; possible D gene TRBD1, 5 bases. Trimming removed 3 bases at V and 6 bases at J, with 15 bases between. This CDR3 region has 14 residues. CDR1 and CDR2 from the germline V gene are MDHEN and SYDVKM. The CDR3 loop reads CASSLDIRLSEQYF. CDR3 in DNA: TGTGCCAGCAGTTTGGACATACGGCTGAGCGAGCAGTACTTC.

The chain carries TRBV11-2 and TRBJ2-1; 11 bases fit TRBD2. Germline V lookup: CDR1 SGHAT, CDR2 FQNNGV. The V segment lost 7 bases and the J segment 0 bases; nucleotides outside the gene matches: 11. There are 18 residues in the CDR3. CDR3 sequence reads: CASNGGTSGYSSYNEQFF. The CDR3 nucleotides read TGTGCCAGCAACGGAGGGACTAGCGGTTATAGCTCCTACAATGAGCAGTTCTTC.

V and J are TRBV4-3 and TRBJ1-2, with unresolved D. CDR3 length: 15 amino acids. Per the germline V gene, CDR1 is LGHNA and CDR2 is YSLEER. Trimming took off 1 base at V and 4 bases at J, with 13 bases between the two ends. CDR3 sequence reads: CASSQVTGGGYGYTF. In nucleotides, the CDR3 is TGCGCCAGCAGCCAAGTGACGGGAGGCGGCTATGGCTACACCTTC.

The table lists this clonotype with many counts. V usage is TRBV27 and J usage is TRBJ1-6; D remains unclear. Germline lookup yields CDR1 MNHEY and CDR2 SMNVEV (reference sequence). CDR3 length equals 16 residues. The germline V and J ends were trimmed by 3 bases and 6 bases, with 15 bases remaining between them. DNA of the CDR3: TGTGCCAGCAGTTTTTCCCCGTCACCGCTTAATTCACCCCTCCACTTT. It yields the protein CASSFSPSPLNSPLHF.

This clonotype was seen ten or more times. The chain is built from TRBV27 and TRBJ2-2; no definite D call. There are 11 residues in the CDR3. CDR1 is MNHEY and CDR2 is SMNVEV in the germline V gene (reference sequence). Between the trimmed V and J ends, which lost 0 bases and 7 bases, there was a span of 0 bases. In DNA form, the CDR3 reads TGTGCCAGCAGTTTATCCGGGGAGCTGTTTTTT. Its translation: CASSLSGELFF.

The table lists this clonotype with many counts. The CDR3, as DNA: TGTGCCAGCAGTTTGACTAGCAGGTCCTACGAGCAGTACTTC. This gives the protein CASSLTSRSYEQYF. The gene calls are TRBV6-2 or TRBV6-3 and TRBJ2-7, with 7 bases that match TRBD2. V gave up 4 bases and J gave up 1 base; unmatched junction bases: 4. This CDR3 is built from 14 residues. Germline loops: CDR1 MNHEY, CDR2 SVGEGT.

This clonotype occurred many times. The chain carries TRBV20-1 and TRBJ1-1; TRBD1 agrees at 9 bases. V shed 5 bases, J shed 5 bases, and the junction held 12 bases outside the gene matches. CDR3 length: 15 residues. Germline assignment: CDR1 DFQATT and CDR2 SNEGSKA (reference sequence). The CDR3 protein is CSAGDRVWANTEAFF. CDR3 coding DNA: TGCAGTGCTGGGGACAGGGTTTGGGCTAATACTGAAGCTTTCTTT.

The chain recombines TRBV7-8 with TRBJ2-3; 11 positions match TRBD2. The V segment lost 5 bases and the J segment 3 bases; nucleotides outside the gene matches: 7. The CDR3 is made up of 16 amino acids. Germline assignment: CDR1 SGHVS and CDR2 FQNEAQ. CDR3 DNA sequence: TGTGCCAGCAGCATGGCCCTAGCGGGAGGAACAGATACGCAGTATTTT. This gives the protein CASSMALAGGTDTQYF.

This clonotype was detected many times. V gene TRBV5-1 combines with J gene TRBJ2-4; D call uncertain. CDR1 is SGHRS and CDR2 is YFSETQ in the germline V gene. V shed 0 bases and J shed 5 bases, with 6 bases lying between them. The CDR3 contains 13 residues. CDR3 in amino acids: CASSLGQENIQYF. As DNA, the CDR3 is TGCGCCAGCAGCTTGGGGCAGGAAAACATTCAGTACTTC.

This clonotype has only a few counts. The chain recombines TRBV18 with TRBJ2-7; 9 nucleotides line up with TRBD1. The V and J ends lost 3 bases and 2 bases, in that order; junction bases with no gene match: 5. There are 15 residues in the CDR3. CDR1 is KGHSH, CDR2 LQKENI, per germline. DNA for the CDR3: TGTGCCAGCTCACCCGGGACAGGGATGACCTACGAGCAGTACTTC. Translating gives CASSPGTGMTYEQYF.